Listed here is a single T cell receptor (beta chain). Its antigen is not known. The data originate from a study of T-cell reconstitution after alpha-beta-depleted transplantation in children. Study-wide points: Several hundred expanded graft clones reportedly gave rise to the alpha-beta T cells present about two months after transplant. The study traced high day-60 TCRbeta diversity in some patients to surviving recipient T cells and thymic progenitors.

A library of TCRbeta sequences, prepared with unique molecular identifiers, was generated. TCRdb re-called the PCR reads through MiXCR, storing one row per CDR3 protein. This sample has around 960,000 distinct CDR3 sequences, with around 30% found just once. Germline trimming cut 0 bases from V and 0 bases from J; bases unmatched to any gene: 15. The CDR3 spans 22 residues. CDR1 SGHAT and CDR2 FQDESV come from the germline V gene (reference sequence). The input for sequencing was PBMCs, mostly from graft donor cells, taken 360 days after TCRalphabeta/CD19-depleted stem cell transplant. This TCR came from a boy younger than two who had a stem cell transplant for SCID, so the T cells may come from the graft donor. V and J are TRBV11-1 and TRBJ2-5, with 14 bases aligning to TRBD2. The CDR3, as DNA: TGTGCCAGCAGCTTAGCGTACCGCGTGACTAGCGGGGGGGGTTCGTACCAAGAGACCCAGTACTTC. Residues: CASSLAYRVTSGGGSYQETQYF.